This entry is about one T cell receptor beta chain. The data stem from a study of cytomegalovirus exposure and HLA in healthy donors. The PCR contained 60 Vbeta and 13 Jbeta primers. TCRdb's copy holds only in-frame clones and misses some; the assay was immunoSEQ multiplex PCR. The sample has 110,000 or so clones; over 70% are singletons. Germline V gene data show CDR1 as LGHNA and CDR2 as YSLEER. J was trimmed by 10 bases and V by 3 bases; bases with no gene match: 8. CDR3 length: 16 amino acids. This chain links TRBV4-3 with TRBJ1-6; the match to TRBD1 covers 11 bases. The specimen was PBMCs. The source is a woman between 40 and 55 years old in good health and CMV-seropositive. The CDR3 DNA follows: TGCGCCAGCAGCCAGGTTTCCGGGACAGGGGGATCACCCCTCCACTTT. Amino acid sequence: CASSQVSGTGGSPLHF.